The 3 T cell receptor beta chains presented below share a single source sample, sequenced in a study of blood T cell repertoires in COVID-19. The data were produced by immunoSEQ multiplex PCR, yet TCRdb's version contains in-frame clones alone and is incomplete. The data hold about 280,000 clones, with about nine tenths observed a single time. Sequencing was done on a sample of peripheral blood. The receptors shown here come from a woman aged 30 to 39 with COVID-19, enrolled during active disease.

The chain joins TRBV11-2 to TRBJ2-3, with a possible D match to TRBD2 (7 bases). Germline CDR1 SGHAT, CDR2 FQNNGV. CDR3 length: 15 residues. The V and J ends lost 5 bases and 8 bases respectively, with 20 bases between them. The CDR3 DNA is TGTGCCAGCAGCCCTAGACCGGGGGGCTGGGGTACGCAGTATTTT. Translating it yields CASSPRPGGWGTQYF.

The chain carries TRBV7-9 and TRBJ2-7; D perhaps matches TRBD1 (6 bases). The germline CDR1 and CDR2 sequences are SEHNR and FQNEAQ (reference sequence). Trimming stripped 5 bases from V and 7 bases from J, with 21 bases between. CDR3 length: 15 amino acids. The CDR3, as DNA: TGTGCCAGCAGCCCAGGCGGCAGGGGAGCGGTGGAGCAGTACTTC. This translates into CASSPGGRGAVEQYF. The full variable domain, rest sourced from reference TRBV7-9 and TRBJ2-7, is DTGVSQNPRHKITKRGQNVTFRCDPISEHNRLYWYRQTLGQGPEFLTYFQNEAQLEKSRLLSDRFSAERPKGSFSTLEIQRTEQGDSAMYLCASSPGGRGAVEQYFGPGTRLTVT.

The DNA of the CDR3 is TGCGCCAGCAGTCAATCGGGAGGGGCCTTGAACTCCTACAATGAGCAGTTCTTC. Its protein is CASSQSGGALNSYNEQFF. The chain joins TRBV23-1 to TRBJ2-1, with 7 bases matching TRBD2. TRBV23-1 is flagged as an ORF with uncertain function. This CDR3 is 18 amino acids long. Trimming took 0 bases from V and 0 from J; bases not matched to a gene: 8.